This TCR beta chain derives from a study of blood T cell repertoires in COVID-19. Study in general: T cells, B-cell-depleted T cells, or PBMCs supplied cDNA or gDNA.

Only one count was recorded for this clone. The method was immunoSEQ multiplex PCR; TCRdb's version includes in-frame clones alone and lacks a portion of them. The profile shows roughly 220,000 clones, approximately 82% of them singletons. V dropped 6 bases and J dropped 7; count of bases not matched to a gene: 7. Looked up from germline, CDR1 is LNHDA and CDR2 is SQIVND (reference sequence). The CDR3 runs 14 residues. The sequenced sample was peripheral blood. This sequence was found in a woman aged 40 to 50 who had recovered from COVID-19. The rearrangement links TRBV19 to TRBJ1-2, with TRBD1 matching over 11 bases. Here the CDR3 DNA reads TGTGCCAGTAGGAAGGACAGGGGGCTTGGTGGCTACACCTTC. This sequence encodes CASRKDRGLGGYTF.